The 2 T cell receptor beta chains below were found in one sample sequenced in a study of blood T cell repertoires in COVID-19. Some clones are missing from TCRdb's copy, which holds only in-frame ones; the method was immunoSEQ multiplex PCR. The data contain around 69,000 clones, roughly 85% of them singletons. Specimen: peripheral blood. These TCRs come from a woman in her sixties or seventies with acute or convalescent COVID-19.

This chain connects TRBV10-1 to TRBJ2-1; TRBD2 aligns across 7 bases. This CDR3 is 13 amino acids long. CDR1 and CDR2 from the germline V gene are WNHNN and SYGVQD (reference sequence). V lost 3 bases and J lost 8; bases outside the gene matches: 4. The CDR3 region is CASSEVGGDEQFF. In nucleotides, the CDR3 is TGCGCCAGCAGTGAAGTGGGGGGGGATGAGCAGTTCTTC.

This chain links TRBV10-3 with TRBJ1-4; D uncertain. The V gene's germline CDR1 is ENHRY and CDR2 SYGVKD. This CDR3 region has 14 residues. V gave up 10 bases and J gave up 0 bases, with 12 bases separating them. The CDR3 is CATHPTATNEKLFF. The CDR3 DNA follows: TGTGCCACCCACCCGACTGCAACTAATGAAAAACTGTTTTTT.